This T cell receptor beta chain was identified in a study of response to subunit inactivated influenza vaccine. CDR3 size: 14 residues. Trimming shortened V by 4 bases and J by 2 bases, and 13 bases separated the two germline ends. Germline V gene lookup returns CDR1 SGHRS and CDR2 YFSETQ. This clonotype was detected only a few times. TCRdb reprocessed the RT-PCR reads via MiXCR and lists one record per CDR3 protein. The sample lists 650,000 or so distinct CDR3 sequences, about 15% seen once, with 7.6% in the top ten. The sequence came from a man between 45 and 60 years old who received an inactivated influenza vaccine. The rearrangement uses TRBV5-1 and TRBJ2-7; D might be TRBD1 (6 bases). The sequencing here drew on PBMCs from blood, taken approximately 15 days before vaccination. CDR3: CASSGPGDPYEQYF. As DNA, the CDR3 is TGCGCCAGCAGCGGCCCAGGGGATCCCTACGAGCAGTACTTC.